The 20 T cell receptor beta chains below come from one sample, sequenced in a study of human T cells and chemical hapten exposure. The time point: patch test 2, 6 weeks after DPC sensitization. Specified treatment: therapeutic diphenylcyclopropenone sensitization with weekly scalp DPC. One entry per CDR3 protein, called by TCRdb with MiXCR from the RACE reads. The sample lists tens of thousands of distinct CDR3 sequences, around 10% occurring once. The sample was whole blood, taken in connection with sensitization to the hapten diphenylcyclopropenone (DPC). Source of these receptors: a man in his forties or fifties with alopecia areata. Some clones in this sample may be carry-over from other donors' samples.

This clonotype was seen more than once but under ten times. J is TRBJ1-1 and V is TRBV7-9; TRBD1 is a possible D gene (5 bases). V was clipped by 8 bases and J by 0 bases, with 19 bases between them. The CDR3 sequence is 16 residues long. Germline CDR1 is SEHNR and CDR2 is FQNEAQ (reference sequence). Written as DNA, the CDR3 is TGTGCCAGCCCCCCCGGGACTTCTAACATGAACACTGAAGCTTTCTTT. Its protein is CASPPGTSNMNTEAFF.

The chain joins TRBV20-1 to TRBJ2-7, with 14 nucleotides matching TRBD2. Germline CDR1 reads DFQATT; CDR2 reads SNEGSKA (reference sequence). Trimming cost V 3 bases and J 0 bases; bases outside gene matches: 16. This CDR3 is 20 amino acids long. In DNA form, the CDR3 reads TGCAGTGCTAGGGTGGTATTGGGACTAGCGGGAGAACCCATCTCCTACGAGCAGTACTTC. Protein: CSARVVLGLAGEPISYEQYF.

The rearrangement joins TRBV27 to TRBJ2-5; 8 nucleotides match TRBD2. Germline CDR1 reads MNHEY; CDR2 reads SMNVEV (reference sequence). V lost 8 bases, J lost 0 bases, and 5 bases stayed unmatched. The CDR3 totals 14 residues. DNA of the CDR3: TGTGCCAGCCGGTTTAGCGGGGACCAAGAGACCCAGTACTTC. Protein sequence: CASRFSGDQETQYF.

J is TRBJ2-1 and V is TRBV5-1; TRBD1 might be the D (5 bases). The germline V gene encodes CDR1 SGHRS and CDR2 YFSETQ. The CDR3 runs to 13 residues. Trimming stripped 7 bases from V and 5 bases from J, with 13 bases between. CDR3 coding DNA: TGCGCCAGCTCAAACAGGATTGACAATGAGCAGTTCTTC. Translated: CASSNRIDNEQFF.

This clonotype was observed at least ten times. The chain has TRBV6-8 and TRBJ2-3, with 7 bases that match TRBD2. This CDR3 contains 16 residues. CDR1 MNHGY and CDR2 SAAAGT come from the germline V gene. J lost 5 bases, V lost 2 bases, and 10 bases had no gene match. CDR3 in amino acids: CASSYLPGLTGDTQYF. The DNA for the CDR3 is TGTGCCAGCAGTTACCTTCCGGGACTAACGGGAGATACGCAGTATTTT.

In this sample, this clonotype turned up a few times. The rearrangement joins TRBV28 to TRBJ2-7, with TRBD1 as a possible D gene (5 bases). V dropped 5 bases and J dropped 2 bases, with 19 bases sitting between them. The CDR3 is 16 residues long. Germline values: CDR1 MDHEN, CDR2 SYDVKM. The CDR3 loop is CASSQASSSRAYEQYV. The CDR3 DNA sequence: TGTGCCAGCAGTCAGGCTTCTTCGTCCAGGGCCTACGAGCAGTACGTC.

This clonotype was observed a few times. The chain has TRBV6-1 and TRBJ2-3; weak D call: TRBD2 (5 bases). The CDR3 runs 15 residues. Germline V CDR1 and CDR2: MNHNS, SASEGT. V lost 3 bases and J 2 bases, leaving 12 bases between the germline ends. The CDR3: CASSDIGVYTDTQYF. Written as DNA, the CDR3 is TGTGCCAGCAGTGATATCGGGGTCTACACAGATACGCAGTATTTT.

The genes are TRBV18 and TRBJ2-7; D may be TRBD2 (6 bases). The CDR3 is 14 amino acids. Germline CDR1 KGHSH, CDR2 LQKENI. V was pared by 0 bases and J by 2 bases, with 8 bases between. In nucleotides, the CDR3 is TGTGCCAGCTCACCACCCGGAGGGACCTACGAGCAGTACTTC. This encodes CASSPPGGTYEQYF. The complete variable domain, with remaining parts taken from reference TRBV18 and TRBJ2-7, reads NAGVMQNPRHLVRRRGQEARLRCSPMKGHSHVYWYRQLPEEGLKFMVYLQKENIIDESGMPKERFSAEFPKEGPSILRIQQVVRGDSAAYFCASSPPGGTYEQYFGPGTRLTVT.

This clonotype was detected only a few times. The chain recombines TRBV27 with TRBJ2-7, with a tentative D call TRBD1 (5 bases). Per germline, CDR1 MNHEY and CDR2 SMNVEV (reference sequence). CDR3 length: 14 amino acids. V was clipped by 5 bases and J by 4 bases, with 15 bases between them. The CDR3 coding sequence is TGTGCCAGCAGTCCCAGCCTGGGGCCTTACGAGCAGTACGTC. Its translation: CASSPSLGPYEQYV.

Written as DNA, the CDR3 is TGCAGTGCTAGTAACCCATCGGGCAATCAGCCCCAGCATTTT. This encodes CSASNPSGNQPQHF. The rearrangement joins TRBV20-1 to TRBJ1-5; D remains ambiguous. This CDR3 contains 14 residues. Germline V gene sequence: CDR1 DFQATT, CDR2 SNEGSKA (reference sequence). V lost 3 bases to trimming and J lost 2 bases, with 11 bases between them.

This clonotype came up a few times. V and J are TRBV20-1 and TRBJ2-7, with TRBD1 matching 12 bases. CDR3 length: 14 residues. CDR1 is DFQATT and CDR2 is SNEGSKA in the germline V gene (reference sequence). The junction had 8 bases not matched to a gene; V was cut back by 1 base and J by 10 bases. CDR3 nucleotides: TGCAGTGCTAGAGCCCCGGGACAGGGGGCGGATCAGTACGTC. Translated, it gives CSARAPGQGADQYV.

The rearrangement links TRBV3-1 to TRBJ2-7; TRBD1 aligns across 7 bases. The CDR3 is 14 residues long. The germline V gene has CDR1 LGHDT and CDR2 YNNKEL (reference sequence). With V trimmed by 2 bases and J by 7 bases, 8 bases remained unmatched. The CDR3 is CASSQRGTGEEQYF. CDR3 bases: TGTGCCAGCAGCCAAAGGGGCACAGGGGAGGAGCAGTACTTC.

V is TRBV6-2 or TRBV6-3 and J is TRBJ2-5; the D call may be TRBD1 or TRBD2 (5 bases each). Germline assignment: CDR1 MNHEY and CDR2 SVGEGT. The CDR3 is 12 amino acids. Trimming left V 7 bases short and J 9 bases short, with 15 bases between. This chain's CDR3 is CASTTNGGAQYF. Here the CDR3 DNA reads TGTGCCAGCACAACCAATGGGGGTGCCCAGTACTTC.

Many counts were recorded for this clonotype. The V call is TRBV28, the J call TRBJ1-2; TRBD1 agrees at 7 bases. Trimming removed 5 bases from V and 8 bases from J; junction bases left unmatched: 5. This CDR3 spans 12 amino acids. CDR1 is MDHEN, CDR2 SYDVKM, per germline. CDR3 sequence (DNA): TGTGCCAGCAGTCCAGGGGGGCGCGGCTACACCTTC. This gives the protein CASSPGGRGYTF.

The chain recombines TRBV12-3 or TRBV12-4 with TRBJ1-6; 7 bases agree with TRBD1. The CDR3 contains 13 residues. Trimming took 7 bases from V and 7 from J; bases not matched to a gene: 4. CDR3 nucleotides: TGTGCCAGCAACGGACAGGTGAATTCACCCCTCCACTTT. This gives the protein CASNGQVNSPLHF.

This clonotype was counted many times. V gene TRBV21-1 combines with J gene TRBJ2-7; TRBD2 is taken as the D call from the table, unchecked against the DNA. TRBV21-1 is a documented pseudogene. This CDR3 comprises 14 residues. The CDR3, as DNA: TGTGCCAGCCTACTAGCGGGAGGGCCACACGAGCAGTACGTC. Residues: CASLLAGGPHEQYV.

V and J are TRBV11-2 and TRBJ2-1, with D hard to call. V gave up 0 bases and J gave up 8 bases, with 8 bases separating them. CDR1 SGHAT and CDR2 FQNNGV come from the germline V gene. This CDR3 has 13 amino acids. CDR3 sequence reads: CASSLDRSYEQFF. The CDR3 nucleotides are TGTGCCAGCAGCTTAGATCGGTCCTATGAGCAGTTCTTC. Variable domain in full (rest from reference TRBV11-2 and TRBJ2-1): EAGVAQSPRYKIIEKRQSVAFWCNPISGHATLYWYQQILGQGPKLLIQFQNNGVVDDSQLPKDRFSAERLKGVDSTLKIQPAKLEDSAVYLCASSLDRSYEQFFGPGTRLTVL.

This clonotype occurred many times. The genes are TRBV10-3 and TRBJ1-1, with TRBD1 identical over 11 bases. With 3 bases clipped from V and 0 bases from J, the junction kept 6 bases outside the gene matches. The CDR3 is 17 residues long. Per germline, CDR1 ENHRY and CDR2 SYGVKD. The CDR3 region has the DNA TGTGCCATCAGTGAACCGGGACAGGGGGTTCTGAACACTGAAGCTTTCTTT. It is translated as CAISEPGQGVLNTEAFF.

This clonotype was seen only a few times. The chain couples TRBV5-5 to TRBJ1-5; unclear D gene. The V gene's germline CDR1 is SGHKS and CDR2 YYEKEE (reference sequence). Trimming pared 3 bases from V and 4 bases from J, leaving 11 bases between. The CDR3 loop spans 14 amino acids. The CDR3 spells CASSWRPVNQPQHF. The CDR3 region has the DNA TGTGCCAGCAGCTGGCGGCCGGTGAATCAGCCCCAGCATTTT.

This clonotype has only a few counts. The genes are TRBV12-3 or TRBV12-4 and TRBJ2-1; maybe TRBD1 (5 bases). The CDR3 length is 13 residues. V was clipped by 8 bases and J by 9 bases, with 17 bases between them. CDR3 coding DNA: TGTGCCAGCTCTCGCGCCACAGGACGTGAGCAGTTCTTC. It is translated as CASSRATGREQFF.